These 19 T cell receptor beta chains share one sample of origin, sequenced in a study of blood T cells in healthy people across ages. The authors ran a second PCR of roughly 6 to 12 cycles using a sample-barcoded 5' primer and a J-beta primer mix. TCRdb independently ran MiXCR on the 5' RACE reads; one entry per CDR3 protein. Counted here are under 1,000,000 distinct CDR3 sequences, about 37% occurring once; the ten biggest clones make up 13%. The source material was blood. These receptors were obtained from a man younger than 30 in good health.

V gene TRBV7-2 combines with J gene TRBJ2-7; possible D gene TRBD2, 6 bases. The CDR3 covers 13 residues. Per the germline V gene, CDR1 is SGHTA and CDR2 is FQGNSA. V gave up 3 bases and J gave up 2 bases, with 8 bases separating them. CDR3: CASSFPGAYEQYF. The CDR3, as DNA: TGTGCCAGCAGCTTTCCGGGGGCCTACGAGCAGTACTTC.

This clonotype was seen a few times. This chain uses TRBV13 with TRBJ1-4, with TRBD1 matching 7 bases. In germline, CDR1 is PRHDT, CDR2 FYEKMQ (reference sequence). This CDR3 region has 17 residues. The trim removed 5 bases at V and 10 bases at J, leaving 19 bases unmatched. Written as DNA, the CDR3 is TGTGCCAGCAGCCTAATGGGGGCAGGGGGGCCATCGGGAAAACTGTTTTTT. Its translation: CASSLMGAGGPSGKLFF.

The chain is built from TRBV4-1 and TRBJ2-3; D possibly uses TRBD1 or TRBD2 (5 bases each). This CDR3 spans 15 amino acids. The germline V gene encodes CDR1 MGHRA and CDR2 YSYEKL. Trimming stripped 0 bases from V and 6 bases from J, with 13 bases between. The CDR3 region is CASSQDKRGDDTQYF. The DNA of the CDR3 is TGCGCCAGCAGCCAAGACAAGAGAGGGGATGATACGCAGTATTTT.

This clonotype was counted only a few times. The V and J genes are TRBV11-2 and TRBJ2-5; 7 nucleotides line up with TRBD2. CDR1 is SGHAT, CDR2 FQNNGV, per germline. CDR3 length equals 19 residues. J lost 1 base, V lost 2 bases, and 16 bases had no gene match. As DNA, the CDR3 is TGTGCCAGCAGCTTACCGACAGAGAGGGAGGGGCGGACCCAAGAGACCCAGTACTTC. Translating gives CASSLPTEREGRTQETQYF.

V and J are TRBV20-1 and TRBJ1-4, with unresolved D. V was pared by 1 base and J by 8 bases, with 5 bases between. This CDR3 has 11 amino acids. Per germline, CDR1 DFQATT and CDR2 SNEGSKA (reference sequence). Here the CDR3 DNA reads TGCAGTGCTAGAGGGGGAGAAAAACTGTTTTTT. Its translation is CSARGGEKLFF.

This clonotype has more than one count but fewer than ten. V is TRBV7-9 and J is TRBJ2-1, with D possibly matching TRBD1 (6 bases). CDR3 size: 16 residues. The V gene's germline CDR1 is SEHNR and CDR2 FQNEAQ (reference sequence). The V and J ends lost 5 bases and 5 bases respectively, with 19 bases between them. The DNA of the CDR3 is TGTGCCAGCAGCCCTGCCGGGACACGCCAACACAATGAGCAGTTCTTC. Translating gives CASSPAGTRQHNEQFF. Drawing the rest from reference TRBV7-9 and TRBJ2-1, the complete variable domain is DTGVSQNPRHKITKRGQNVTFRCDPISEHNRLYWYRQTLGQGPEFLTYFQNEAQLEKSRLLSDRFSAERPKGSFSTLEIQRTEQGDSAMYLCASSPAGTRQHNEQFFGPGTRLTVL.

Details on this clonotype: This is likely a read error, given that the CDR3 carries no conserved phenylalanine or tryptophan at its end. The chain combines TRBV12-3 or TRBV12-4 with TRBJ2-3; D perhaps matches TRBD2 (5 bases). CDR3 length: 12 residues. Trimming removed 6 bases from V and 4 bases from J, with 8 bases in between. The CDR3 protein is CASSLGADTQYS. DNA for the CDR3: TGTGCCAGCAGCCTGGGAGCAGATACGCAGTATTCT.

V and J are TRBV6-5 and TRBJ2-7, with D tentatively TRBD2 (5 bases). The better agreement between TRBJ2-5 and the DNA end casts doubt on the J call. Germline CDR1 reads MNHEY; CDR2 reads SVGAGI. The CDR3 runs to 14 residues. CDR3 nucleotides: TGTGCCAGCAGTTACGACGGGGTCGGTGAGACCCAGTACTTC. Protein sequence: CASSYDGVGETQYF.

The CDR3 nucleotides read TGTGCCAGCAGCTTAGCCTCGACAGGGGGCGGTGAGCAGTTCTTC. Protein: CASSLASTGGGEQFF. The chain links TRBV7-8 to TRBJ2-1; 10 bases line up with TRBD1. Germline assignment: CDR1 SGHVS and CDR2 FQNEAQ. The CDR3 extends over 15 amino acids. V dropped 0 bases and J dropped 9; count of bases not matched to a gene: 5.

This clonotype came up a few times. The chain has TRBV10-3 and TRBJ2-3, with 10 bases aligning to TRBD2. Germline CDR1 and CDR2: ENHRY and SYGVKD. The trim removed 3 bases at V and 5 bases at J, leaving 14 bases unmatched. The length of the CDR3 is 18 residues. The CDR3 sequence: CAISDLAGELDAGDTQYF. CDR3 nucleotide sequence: TGTGCCATCAGTGACCTAGCGGGGGAACTAGACGCCGGAGATACGCAGTATTTT.

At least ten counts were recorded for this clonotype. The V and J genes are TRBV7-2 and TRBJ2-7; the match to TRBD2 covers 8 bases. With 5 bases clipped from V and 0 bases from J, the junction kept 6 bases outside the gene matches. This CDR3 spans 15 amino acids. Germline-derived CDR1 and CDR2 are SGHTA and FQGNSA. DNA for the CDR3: TGTGCCAGCAGCCTCCGAGGGACTAGCTCCTACGAGCAGTACTTC. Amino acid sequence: CASSLRGTSSYEQYF. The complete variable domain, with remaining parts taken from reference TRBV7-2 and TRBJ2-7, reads GAGVSQSPSNKVTEKGKDVELRCDPISGHTALYWYRQSLGQGLEFLIYFQGNSAPDKSGLPSDRFSAERTGGSVSTLTIQRTQQEDSAVYLCASSLRGTSSYEQYFGPGTRLTVT.

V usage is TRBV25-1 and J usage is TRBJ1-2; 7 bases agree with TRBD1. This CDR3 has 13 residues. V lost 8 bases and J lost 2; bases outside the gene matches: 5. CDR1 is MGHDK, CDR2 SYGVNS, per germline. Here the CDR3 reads CASRRGGNYGYTF. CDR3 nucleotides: TGTGCCAGCCGCAGGGGGGGGAACTATGGCTACACCTTC.

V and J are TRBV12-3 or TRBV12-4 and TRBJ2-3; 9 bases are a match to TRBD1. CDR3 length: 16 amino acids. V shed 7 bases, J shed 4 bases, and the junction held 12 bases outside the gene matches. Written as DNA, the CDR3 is TGTGCCAGCAACCTTAACAGGGGGCTAAGCGCAGATACGCAGTATTTT. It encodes CASNLNRGLSADTQYF.

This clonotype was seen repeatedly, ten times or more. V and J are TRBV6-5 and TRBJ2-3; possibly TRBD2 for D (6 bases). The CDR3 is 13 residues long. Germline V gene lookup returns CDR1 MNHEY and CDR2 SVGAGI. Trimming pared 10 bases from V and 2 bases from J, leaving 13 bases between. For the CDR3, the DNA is TGTGCCACACGGGGGAGCTCCACAGATACGCAGTATTTT. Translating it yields CATRGSSTDTQYF.

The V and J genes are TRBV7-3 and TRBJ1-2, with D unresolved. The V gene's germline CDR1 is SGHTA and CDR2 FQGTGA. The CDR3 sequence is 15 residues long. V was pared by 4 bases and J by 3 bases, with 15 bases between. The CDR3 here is CASSSLGRLHYGYTF. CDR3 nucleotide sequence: TGTGCCAGCAGCTCGTTGGGCAGACTCCACTATGGCTACACCTTC.

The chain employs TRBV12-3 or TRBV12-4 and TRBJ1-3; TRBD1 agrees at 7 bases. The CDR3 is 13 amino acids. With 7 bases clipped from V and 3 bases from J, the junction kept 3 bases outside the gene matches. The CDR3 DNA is TGTGCCAGCATCGGGACAGTTGGAAACACCATATATTTT. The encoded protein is CASIGTVGNTIYF.

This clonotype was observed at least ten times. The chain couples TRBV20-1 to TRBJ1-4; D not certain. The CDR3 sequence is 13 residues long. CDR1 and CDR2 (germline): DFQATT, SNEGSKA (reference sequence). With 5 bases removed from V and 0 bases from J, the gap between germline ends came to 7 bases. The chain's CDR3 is CSALGATNEKLFF. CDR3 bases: TGCAGTGCTCTCGGGGCAACTAATGAAAAACTGTTTTTT.

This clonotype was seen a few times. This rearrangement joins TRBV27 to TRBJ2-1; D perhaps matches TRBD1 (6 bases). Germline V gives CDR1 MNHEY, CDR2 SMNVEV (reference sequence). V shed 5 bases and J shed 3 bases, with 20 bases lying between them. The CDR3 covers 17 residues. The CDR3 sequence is CASSPPRGSGVYNEQFF. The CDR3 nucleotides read TGTGCCAGCAGTCCCCCTAGGGGGTCCGGAGTCTACAATGAGCAGTTCTTC.

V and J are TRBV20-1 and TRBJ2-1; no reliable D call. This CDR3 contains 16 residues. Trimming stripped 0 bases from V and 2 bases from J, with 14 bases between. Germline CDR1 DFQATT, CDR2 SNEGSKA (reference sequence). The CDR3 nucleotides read TGCAGTGCTAGAGATCGGCGTGACCCAACCTACAATGAGCAGTTCTTC. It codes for CSARDRRDPTYNEQFF.